This TCR beta chain was sequenced during a study of brain T cells in children with intractable seizures. The assay was immunoSEQ multiplex PCR, and TCRdb's table has in-frame clones only and misses some. The sample lists about 340,000 clones, about 93% seen once, with 5.7% in the top ten. Time point reported: blood from clinic visit 5 months post-surgery; TSC patient then seizure free. Sequencing was limited to surgery cases with top T cell transcript signatures in brain tissue. Pre-surgery treatment included at least one anti-epileptic drug. Germline CDR1 is LNHDA and CDR2 is SQIVND (reference sequence). Deletions cut 0 bases from V and 7 bases from J, with 10 bases between. The CDR3 extends over 15 amino acids.

V usage is TRBV19 and J usage is TRBJ1-6; D gene unclear. The clonotype originates from a boy younger than two with tuberous sclerosis and intractable seizures. Sequencing was performed on peripheral blood, taken 4 to 5 months after surgery. CDR3 protein: CASSIDLFGNSPLHF. CDR3 sequence (DNA): TGTGCCAGTAGTATAGATCTATTTGGAAATTCACCCCTCCACTTT. The full variable domain, rest sourced from reference TRBV19 and TRBJ1-6, is DGGITQSPKYLFRKEGQNVTLSCEQNLNHDAMYWYRQDPGQGLRLIYYSQIVNDFQKGDIAEGYSVSREKKESFPLTVTSAQKNPTAFYLCASSIDLFGNSPLHFGNGTRLTVT.